The 10 T cell receptor beta chains given below trace back to one sample, sequenced in a study of OX40 agonist ivuxolimab in advanced cancers. Assay used: immunoSEQ multiplex PCR; TCRdb lists only in-frame clones, some missing. The sample lists 15,000 to 20,000 clones; roughly 60% were seen once. Sequenced here: CD4+ or CD8+ T cells sorted from blood, sampled in a trial of the OX40 agonist ivuxolimab. All receptors come from an adult with an advanced solid tumor such as melanoma, head and neck, liver or kidney cancer.

J is TRBJ2-3 and V is TRBV4-1; D is unresolved. Per the germline V gene, CDR1 is MGHRA and CDR2 is YSYEKL. The CDR3 is 16 amino acids. Trimming stripped 2 bases from V and 1 base from J, with 13 bases between. The CDR3 bases are TGCGCCAGCAGCCAACTTCTCCTGACTGGCACAGATACGCAGTATTTT. It yields the protein CASSQLLLTGTDTQYF.

The V and J genes are TRBV5-1 and TRBJ2-2; D is possibly TRBD2 (6 bases). Deletions cut 6 bases from V and 3 bases from J, with 12 bases between. In germline, CDR1 is SGHRS, CDR2 YFSETQ. The CDR3 is 14 amino acids. CDR3: CASKLEGYTGELFF. The CDR3 DNA reads TGCGCCAGCAAGTTGGAGGGTTACACCGGGGAGCTGTTTTTT.

This clone appeared a single time. The chain employs TRBV29-1 and TRBJ1-2, with D possibly being TRBD1 (6 bases). V lost 0 bases and J 8 bases, leaving 16 bases between the germline ends. Germline assignment: CDR1 SQVTM and CDR2 ANQGSEA. There are 14 residues in the CDR3. CDR3 coding DNA: TGCAGCGTTGAAGATCGAGGGGGGATCGGCGGCTACACCTTC. This gives the protein CSVEDRGGIGGYTF. Full variable domain (outside the CDR3, taken from reference TRBV29-1 and TRBJ1-2): SAVISQKPSRDICQRGTSLTIQCQVDSQVTMMFWYRQQPGQSLTLIATANQGSEATYESGFVIDKFPISRPNLTFSTLTVSNMSPEDSSIYLCSVEDRGGIGGYTFGSGTRLTVV.

The chain recombines TRBV27 with TRBJ2-3; D not certain. The CDR3 loop spans 15 amino acids. V lost 5 bases and J 2 bases, leaving 14 bases between the germline ends. Germline values: CDR1 MNHEY, CDR2 SMNVEV (reference sequence). The CDR3 DNA follows: TGTGCCAGCAGTCCTGCACCGAGAGCCACAGATACGCAGTATTTT. Amino acids: CASSPAPRATDTQYF.

The chain joins TRBV4-1 to TRBJ2-1; D remains ambiguous. The V end lost 1 base, the J end lost 9 bases, and 10 bases lay between the germline ends. This CDR3 is built from 13 residues. Germline CDR1 MGHRA, CDR2 YSYEKL. The CDR3 region is CASSQGPETEQFF. The CDR3 nucleotides read TGCGCCAGCAGCCAAGGGCCAGAAACTGAGCAGTTCTTC.

The CDR3 spells CASSYAGQGVAGELFF. Here the CDR3 DNA reads TGTGCCAGCAGTTACGCGGGACAGGGTGTCGCCGGGGAGCTGTTTTTT. The chain couples TRBV6-5 to TRBJ2-2; 9 positions agree with TRBD1. Germline V gene lookup returns CDR1 MNHEY and CDR2 SVGAGI. The J segment lost 6 bases and the V segment lost 2 bases, leaving 7 bases of the junction unmatched. This CDR3 contains 16 residues.

The chain recombines TRBV5-4 with TRBJ1-4, with TRBD1 as a possible D gene (5 bases). This CDR3 spans 14 amino acids. The V and J ends lost 3 bases and 7 bases respectively, with 13 bases between them. Looked up from germline, CDR1 is SGHNT and CDR2 is YYREEE (reference sequence). CDR3 loop: CASSSPGAGEKLFF. Written as DNA, the CDR3 is TGTGCCAGCAGCTCCCCCGGGGCTGGTGAAAAACTGTTTTTT. Looking up the rest from reference TRBV5-4 and TRBJ1-4 gives the full variable domain: ETGVTQSPTHLIKTRGQQVTLRCSSQSGHNTVSWYQQALGQGPQFIFQYYREEENGRGNFPPRFSGLQFPNYSSELNVNALELDDSALYLCASSSPGAGEKLFFGSGTQLSVL.

The chain combines TRBV9 with TRBJ1-4; D gene uncertain. The CDR3 runs to 18 residues. With 4 bases removed from V and 5 bases from J, the gap between germline ends came to 24 bases. Per the germline V gene, CDR1 is SGDLS and CDR2 is YYNGEE. The CDR3 region is CASSPSRGGSTGNEKLFF. CDR3 DNA: TGTGCCAGCAGCCCCAGTCGGGGTGGTTCGACTGGGAATGAAAAACTGTTTTTT.

The rearrangement joins TRBV28 to TRBJ1-5; tentatively, D is TRBD1 (5 bases). The V end was cut by 5 bases, the J end by 0 bases, with 14 bases between. Germline CDR1 MDHEN, CDR2 SYDVKM. This CDR3 contains 16 residues. CDR3 nucleotides: TGTGCCAGCAGTCCTACCAGGGTTAATAGCAATCAGCCCCAGCATTTT. As protein: CASSPTRVNSNQPQHF.

This clone is labeled medium-sized (0.01 to 0.1%). The chain combines TRBV19 with TRBJ1-1; D perhaps matches TRBD1 (5 bases). V was trimmed by 3 bases and J by 0 bases, leaving 8 bases between them. CDR1 and CDR2 from the germline V gene are LNHDA and SQIVND (reference sequence). There are 14 residues in the CDR3. The CDR3, as DNA: TGTGCCAGTAGTATCGGGACGGTGAACACTGAAGCTTTCTTT. Translating it yields CASSIGTVNTEAFF.